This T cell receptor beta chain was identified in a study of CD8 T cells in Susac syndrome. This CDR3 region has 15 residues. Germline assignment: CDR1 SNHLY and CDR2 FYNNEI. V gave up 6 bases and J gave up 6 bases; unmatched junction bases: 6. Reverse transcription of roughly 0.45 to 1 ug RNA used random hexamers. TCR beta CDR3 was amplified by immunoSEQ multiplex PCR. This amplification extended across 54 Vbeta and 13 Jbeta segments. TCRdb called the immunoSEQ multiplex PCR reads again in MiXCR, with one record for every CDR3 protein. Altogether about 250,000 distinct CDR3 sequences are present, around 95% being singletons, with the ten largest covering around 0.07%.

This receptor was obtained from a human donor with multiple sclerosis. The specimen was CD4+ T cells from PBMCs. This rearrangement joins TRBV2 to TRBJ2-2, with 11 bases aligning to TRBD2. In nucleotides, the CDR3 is TGTGCCAGCAGCGTAGCGGGGGGGGTCCCCGGGGAGCTGTTTTTT. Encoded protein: CASSVAGGVPGELFF. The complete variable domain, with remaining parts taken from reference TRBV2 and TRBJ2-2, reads EPEVTQTPSHQVTQMGQEVILRCVPISNHLYFYWYRQILGQKVEFLVSFYNNEISEKSEIFDDQFSVERPDGSNFTLKIRSTKLEDSAMYFCASSVAGGVPGELFFGEGSRLTVL.